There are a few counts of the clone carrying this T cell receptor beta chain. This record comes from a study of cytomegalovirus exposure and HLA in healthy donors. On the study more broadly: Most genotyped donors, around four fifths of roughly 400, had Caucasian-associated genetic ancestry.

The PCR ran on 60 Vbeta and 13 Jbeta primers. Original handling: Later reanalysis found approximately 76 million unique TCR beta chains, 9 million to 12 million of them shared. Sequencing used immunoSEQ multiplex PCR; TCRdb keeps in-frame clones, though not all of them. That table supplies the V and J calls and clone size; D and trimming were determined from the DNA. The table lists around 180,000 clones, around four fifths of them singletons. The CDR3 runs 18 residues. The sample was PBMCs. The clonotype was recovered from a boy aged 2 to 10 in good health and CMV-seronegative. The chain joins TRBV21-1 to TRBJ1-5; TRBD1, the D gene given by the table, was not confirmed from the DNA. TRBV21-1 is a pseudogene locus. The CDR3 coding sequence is TGTGCCAGCAGCAAATGGGGTACAGGGAAATATAGCAATCAGCCCCAGCATTTT. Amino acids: CASSKWGTGKYSNQPQHF.